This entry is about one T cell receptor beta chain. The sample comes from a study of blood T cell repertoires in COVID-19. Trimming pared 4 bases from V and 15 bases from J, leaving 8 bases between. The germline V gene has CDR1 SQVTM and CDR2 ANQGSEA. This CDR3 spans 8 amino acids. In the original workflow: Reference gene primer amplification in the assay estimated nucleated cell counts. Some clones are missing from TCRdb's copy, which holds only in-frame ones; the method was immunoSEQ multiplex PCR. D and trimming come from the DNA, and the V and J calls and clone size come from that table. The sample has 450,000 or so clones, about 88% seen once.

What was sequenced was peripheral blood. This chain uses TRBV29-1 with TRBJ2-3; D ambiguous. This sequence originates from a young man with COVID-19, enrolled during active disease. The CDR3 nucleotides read TGCAGCGTTGCCCCTAGTTATTTT. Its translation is CSVAPSYF.